The source of this T cell receptor (beta chain) is a study of cytomegalovirus exposure and HLA in healthy donors. Study background: Among the 300 to 450 genotyped donors, 70% to 90% were placed in the Caucasian-associated ancestry cluster.

The CDR3 has 15 amino acids. CDR1 and CDR2 (germline): MGHRA, YSYEKL. J was trimmed by 5 bases and V by 2 bases; bases with no gene match: 8. 13 Jbeta primers and 60 Vbeta primers were used for the PCR. TCRdb's copy holds only in-frame clones and misses some; the assay was immunoSEQ multiplex PCR. The data hold approximately 110,000 clones, with about 59% observed a single time. The donors were healthy bone marrow donors. Study-wide results and caveats: TCR beta sequences reportedly predicted most subjects' HLA-A and HLA-B alleles accurately.

Notes on this clone: Antigen unknown.

The clonotype comes from a man aged 25 to 40 in good health and CMV-seropositive. The chain employs TRBV4-1 and TRBJ2-5; the match to TRBD1 covers 7 bases. Input material: PBMCs. In nucleotides, the CDR3 is TGCGCCAGCAGCCAACGGACAGGATTGTTCGAGACCCAGTACTTC. This encodes CASSQRTGLFETQYF.